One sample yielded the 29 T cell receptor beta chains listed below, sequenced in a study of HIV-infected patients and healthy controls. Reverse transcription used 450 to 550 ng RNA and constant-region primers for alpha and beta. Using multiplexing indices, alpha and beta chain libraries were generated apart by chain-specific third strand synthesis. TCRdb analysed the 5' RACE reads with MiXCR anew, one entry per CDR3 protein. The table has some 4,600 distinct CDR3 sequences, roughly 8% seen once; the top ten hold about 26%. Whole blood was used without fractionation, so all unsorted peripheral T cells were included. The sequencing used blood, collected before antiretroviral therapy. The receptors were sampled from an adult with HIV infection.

This CDR3 reads CASSYHSGPQGPEAFF. The CDR3 DNA sequence: TGTGCCAGCAGTTACCACTCGGGACCTCAAGGCCCTGAAGCTTTCTTT. The V gene is TRBV6-6, the J gene TRBJ1-1; possibly TRBD1 for D (5 bases). The CDR3 loop spans 16 amino acids. The V end was cut by 2 bases, the J end by 6 bases, with 19 bases between. Germline lookup yields CDR1 MNHNY and CDR2 SVGAGI (reference sequence).

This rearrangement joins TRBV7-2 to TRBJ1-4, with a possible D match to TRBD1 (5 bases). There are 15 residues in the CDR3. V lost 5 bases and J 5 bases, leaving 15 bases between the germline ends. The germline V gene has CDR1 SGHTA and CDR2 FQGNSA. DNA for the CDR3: TGTGCCAGCAGCCTCCAGGGAATTGGGAATGAAAAACTGTTTTTT. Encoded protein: CASSLQGIGNEKLFF.

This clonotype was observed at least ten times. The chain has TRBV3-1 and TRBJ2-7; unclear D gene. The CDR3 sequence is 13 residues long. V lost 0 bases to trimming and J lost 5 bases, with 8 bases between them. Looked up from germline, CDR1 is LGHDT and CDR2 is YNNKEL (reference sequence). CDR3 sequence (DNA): TGTGCCAGCAGCCAAGATTCCCAGGACGAGCAGTACTTC. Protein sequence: CASSQDSQDEQYF.

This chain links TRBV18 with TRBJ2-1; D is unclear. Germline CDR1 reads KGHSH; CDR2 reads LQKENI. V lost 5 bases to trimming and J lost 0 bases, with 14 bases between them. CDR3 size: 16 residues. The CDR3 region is CASSFHDWSSYNEQFF. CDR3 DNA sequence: TGTGCCAGCTCATTCCATGACTGGAGCTCCTACAATGAGCAGTTCTTC.

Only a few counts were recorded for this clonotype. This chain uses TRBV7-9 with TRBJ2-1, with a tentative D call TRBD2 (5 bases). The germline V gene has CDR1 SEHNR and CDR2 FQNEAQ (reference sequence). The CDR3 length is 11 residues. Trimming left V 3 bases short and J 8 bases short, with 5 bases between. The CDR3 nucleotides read TGTGCCAGCAGCTTGGGAGATGAGCAGTTCTTC. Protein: CASSLGDEQFF.

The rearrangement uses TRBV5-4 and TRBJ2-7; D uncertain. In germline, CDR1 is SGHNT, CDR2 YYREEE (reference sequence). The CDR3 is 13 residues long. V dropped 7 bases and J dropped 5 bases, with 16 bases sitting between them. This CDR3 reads CASSRNRDNEQYF. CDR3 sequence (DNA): TGTGCCAGCTCGCGGAACAGAGACAACGAGCAGTACTTC.

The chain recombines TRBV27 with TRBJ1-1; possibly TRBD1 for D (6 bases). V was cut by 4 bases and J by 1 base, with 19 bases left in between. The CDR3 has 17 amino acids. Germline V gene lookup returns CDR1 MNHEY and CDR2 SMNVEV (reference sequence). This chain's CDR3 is CASSSPGGGWGNTEAFF. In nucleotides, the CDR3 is TGTGCCAGCAGTTCCCCGGGGGGGGGCTGGGGGAACACTGAAGCTTTCTTT.

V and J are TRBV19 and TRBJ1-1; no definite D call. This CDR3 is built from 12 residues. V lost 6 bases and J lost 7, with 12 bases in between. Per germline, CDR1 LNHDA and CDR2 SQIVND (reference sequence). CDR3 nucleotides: TGTGCCAGTAGCTTAGATCCTGATGAAGCTTTCTTT. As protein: CASSLDPDEAFF.

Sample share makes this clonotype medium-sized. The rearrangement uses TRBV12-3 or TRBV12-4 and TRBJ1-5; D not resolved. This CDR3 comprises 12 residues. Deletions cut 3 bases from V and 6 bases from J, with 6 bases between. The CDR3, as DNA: TGTGCCAGCAGTTTGAGAGGTCAGCCCCAGCATTTT. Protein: CASSLRGQPQHF.

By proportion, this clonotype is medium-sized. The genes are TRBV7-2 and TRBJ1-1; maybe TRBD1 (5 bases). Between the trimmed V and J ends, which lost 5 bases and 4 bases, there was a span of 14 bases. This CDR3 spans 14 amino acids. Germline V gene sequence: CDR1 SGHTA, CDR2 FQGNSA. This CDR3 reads CASSLGAGPTEAFF. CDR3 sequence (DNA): TGTGCCAGCAGCCTAGGGGCAGGGCCCACTGAAGCTTTCTTT.

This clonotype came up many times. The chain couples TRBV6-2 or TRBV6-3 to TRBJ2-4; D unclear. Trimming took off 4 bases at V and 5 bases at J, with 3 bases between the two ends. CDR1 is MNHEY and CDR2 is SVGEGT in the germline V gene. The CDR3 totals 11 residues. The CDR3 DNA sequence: TGTGCCAGCAGTTTCCAAAACATTCAGTACTTC. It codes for CASSFQNIQYF.

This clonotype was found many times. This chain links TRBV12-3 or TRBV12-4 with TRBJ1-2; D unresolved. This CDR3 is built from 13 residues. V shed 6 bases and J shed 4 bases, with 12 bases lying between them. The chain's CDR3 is CASRGVGIYGYTF. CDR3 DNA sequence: TGTGCCAGCAGGGGCGTTGGGATCTATGGCTACACCTTC.

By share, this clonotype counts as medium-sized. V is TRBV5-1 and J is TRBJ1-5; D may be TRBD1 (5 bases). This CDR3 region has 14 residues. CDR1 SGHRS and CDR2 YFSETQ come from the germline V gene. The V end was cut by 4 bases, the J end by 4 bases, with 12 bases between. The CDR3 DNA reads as TGCGCCAGCAGCACCGGAGGGGAGAATCAGCCCCAGCATTTT. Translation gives CASSTGGENQPQHF.

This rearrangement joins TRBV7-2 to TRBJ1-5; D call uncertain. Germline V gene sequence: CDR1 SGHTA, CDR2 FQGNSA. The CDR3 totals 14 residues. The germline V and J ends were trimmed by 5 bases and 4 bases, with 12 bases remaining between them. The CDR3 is CASSPPPGNQPQHF. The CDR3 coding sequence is TGTGCCAGCAGCCCACCGCCCGGGAATCAGCCCCAGCATTTT.

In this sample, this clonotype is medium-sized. The CDR3 protein is CASSPQTPGQRTFF. In nucleotides, the CDR3 is TGTGCCAGCAGCCCTCAAACACCGGGACAGAGGACTTTCTTT. The V call is TRBV7-2, the J call TRBJ1-1, with 7 bases lining up with TRBD1. CDR1 is SGHTA, CDR2 FQGNSA, per germline. J was trimmed by 12 bases and V by 5 bases; bases with no gene match: 15. CDR3 size: 14 residues.

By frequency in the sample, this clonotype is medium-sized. The CDR3 loop is CAISGTANQPQHF. CDR3 nucleotide sequence: TGTGCCATCAGTGGGACAGCCAATCAGCCCCAGCATTTT. V gene TRBV10-3 combines with J gene TRBJ1-5; D is possibly TRBD1 (6 bases). V lost 4 bases and J lost 3, with 7 bases in between. Germline V lookup: CDR1 ENHRY, CDR2 SYGVKD. This CDR3 has 13 residues.

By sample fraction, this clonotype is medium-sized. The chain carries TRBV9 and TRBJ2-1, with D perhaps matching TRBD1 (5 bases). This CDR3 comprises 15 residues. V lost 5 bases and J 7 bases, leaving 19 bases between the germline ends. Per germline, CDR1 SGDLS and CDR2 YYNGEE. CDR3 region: CASSDDGHPLNEQFF. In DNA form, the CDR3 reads TGTGCCAGCAGTGACGACGGACACCCTTTGAATGAGCAGTTCTTC. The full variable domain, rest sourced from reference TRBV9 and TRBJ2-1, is DSGVTQTPKHLITATGQRVTLRCSPRSGDLSVYWYQQSLDQGLQFLIQYYNGEERAKGNILERFSAQQFPDLHSELNLSSLELGDSALYFCASSDDGHPLNEQFFGPGTRLTVL.

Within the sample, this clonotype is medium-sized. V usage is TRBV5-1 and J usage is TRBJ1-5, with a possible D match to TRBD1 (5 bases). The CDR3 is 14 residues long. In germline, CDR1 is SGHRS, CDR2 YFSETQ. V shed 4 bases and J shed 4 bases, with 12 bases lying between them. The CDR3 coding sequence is TGCGCCAGCAGCCCCGGGACCGAGAATCAGCCCCAGCATTTT. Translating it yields CASSPGTENQPQHF.

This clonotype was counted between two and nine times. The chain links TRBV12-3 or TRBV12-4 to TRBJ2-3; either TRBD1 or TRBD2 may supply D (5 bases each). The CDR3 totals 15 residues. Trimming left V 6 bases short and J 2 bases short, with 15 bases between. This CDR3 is CASSRGDLDTDTQYF. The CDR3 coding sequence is TGTGCCAGCAGCCGTGGGGACCTTGACACAGATACGCAGTATTTT.

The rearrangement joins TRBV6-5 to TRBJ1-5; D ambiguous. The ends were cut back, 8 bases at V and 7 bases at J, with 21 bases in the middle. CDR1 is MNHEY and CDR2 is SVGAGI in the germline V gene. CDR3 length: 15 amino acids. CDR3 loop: CASADTGKGRQPQHF. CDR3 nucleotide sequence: TGTGCCAGCGCTGACACCGGGAAGGGAAGGCAGCCCCAGCATTTT.

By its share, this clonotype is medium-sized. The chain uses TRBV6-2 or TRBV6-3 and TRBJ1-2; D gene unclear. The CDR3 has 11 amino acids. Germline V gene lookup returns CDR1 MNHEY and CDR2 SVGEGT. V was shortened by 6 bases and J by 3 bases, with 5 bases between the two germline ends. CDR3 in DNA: TGTGCCAGCAGACGTTACTATGGCTACACCTTC. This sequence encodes CASRRYYGYTF.

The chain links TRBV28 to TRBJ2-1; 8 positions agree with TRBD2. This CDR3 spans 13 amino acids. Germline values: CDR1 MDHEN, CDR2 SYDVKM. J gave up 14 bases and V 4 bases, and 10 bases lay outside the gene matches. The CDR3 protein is CASSSQLGAGEFF. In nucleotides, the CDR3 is TGTGCCAGCAGTTCTCAACTTGGAGCGGGAGAGTTCTTC.

The CDR3 reads CASSILTANTEAFF. The CDR3 DNA is TGTGCCAGTAGTATATTGACAGCCAACACTGAAGCTTTCTTT. The gene calls are TRBV19 and TRBJ1-1, with TRBD1 as a possible D gene (5 bases). This CDR3 has 14 residues. Germline V gene sequence: CDR1 LNHDA, CDR2 SQIVND (reference sequence). V was cut by 2 bases and J by 2 bases, with 9 bases left in between.

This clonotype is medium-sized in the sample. CDR3 DNA: TGTGCCAGCAGCCAGGCCAAAGTCCCGGGCGACAATGACAAAAACATTCAGTACTTC. Its protein product is CASSQAKVPGDNDKNIQYF. This sequence joins TRBV2 and TRBJ2-4; D not resolved. The CDR3 is 19 residues long. CDR1 is SNHLY, CDR2 FYNNEI, per germline. Trimming stripped 6 bases from V and 3 bases from J, with 27 bases between.

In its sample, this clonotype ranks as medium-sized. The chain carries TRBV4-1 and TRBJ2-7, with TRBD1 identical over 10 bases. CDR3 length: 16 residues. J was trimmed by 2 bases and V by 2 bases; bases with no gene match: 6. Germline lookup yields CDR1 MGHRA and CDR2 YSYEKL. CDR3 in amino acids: CASSQSPGQGTYEQYF. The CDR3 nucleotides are TGCGCCAGCAGCCAATCTCCGGGACAGGGGACCTACGAGCAGTACTTC.

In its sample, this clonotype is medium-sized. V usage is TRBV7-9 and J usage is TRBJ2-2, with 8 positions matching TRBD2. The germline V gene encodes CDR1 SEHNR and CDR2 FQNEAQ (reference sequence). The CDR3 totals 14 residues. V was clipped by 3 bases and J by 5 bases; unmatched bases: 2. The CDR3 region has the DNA TGTGCCAGCAGCTTCGGACTAGCAACCGGGGAGCTGTTTTTT. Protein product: CASSFGLATGELFF.

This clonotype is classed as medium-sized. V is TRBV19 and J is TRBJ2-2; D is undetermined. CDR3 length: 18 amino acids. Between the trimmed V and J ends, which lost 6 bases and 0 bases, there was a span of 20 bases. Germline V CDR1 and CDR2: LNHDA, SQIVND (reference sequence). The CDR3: CASRPLIVRHSNTGELFF. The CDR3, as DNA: TGTGCCAGTAGACCTCTAATAGTGCGGCACTCGAACACCGGGGAGCTGTTTTTT.

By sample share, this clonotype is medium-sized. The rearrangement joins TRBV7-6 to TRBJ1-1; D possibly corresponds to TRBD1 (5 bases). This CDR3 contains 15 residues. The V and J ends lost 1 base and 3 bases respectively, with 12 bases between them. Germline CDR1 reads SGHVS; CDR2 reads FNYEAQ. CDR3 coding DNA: TGTGCCAGCAGCTTAGAGGGGAGCCAATACACTGAAGCTTTCTTT. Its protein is CASSLEGSQYTEAFF.

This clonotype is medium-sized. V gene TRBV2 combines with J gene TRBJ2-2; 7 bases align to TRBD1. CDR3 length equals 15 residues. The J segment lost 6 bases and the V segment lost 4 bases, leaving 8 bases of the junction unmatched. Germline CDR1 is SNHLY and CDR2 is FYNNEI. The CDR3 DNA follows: TGTGCCAGCAGTGGGGGACAGTTGTCCCCCGGGGAGCTGTTTTTT. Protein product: CASSGGQLSPGELFF.